The 9 T cell receptor beta chains listed next were all sequenced from one sample in a study of T cell responses to AZD1222 COVID-19 vaccine. Only in-frame clones appear in the TCRdb table, and some are missing; sequencing was by immunoSEQ multiplex PCR. Of approximately 110,000 clones listed, roughly nine tenths are singletons. The sequencing here drew on peripheral blood, taken on day 0 of AZD1222 vaccination. The receptors originated from an adult in good health.

The chain carries TRBV5-1 and TRBJ2-1, with 11 positions matching TRBD1. The CDR3 loop spans 17 amino acids. In germline, CDR1 is SGHRS, CDR2 YFSETQ. V lost 0 bases and J lost 4; bases outside the gene matches: 6. CDR3 residues: CASSLVGGTGGYNEQFF. CDR3 nucleotides: TGCGCCAGCAGCTTGGTGGGCGGGACAGGGGGGTACAATGAGCAGTTCTTC.

The rearrangement links TRBV24-1 to TRBJ1-2, with a tentative D call TRBD1 (6 bases). Germline V CDR1 and CDR2: KGHDR, SFDVKD. The V gene lost 10 bases and the J gene lost 3 bases, with 11 bases spanning the gap. The CDR3 length is 12 residues. In nucleotides, the CDR3 is TGTGCCACTCAACAGGGAGACTATGGCTACACCTTC. Its protein is CATQQGDYGYTF.

The rearrangement joins TRBV27 to TRBJ1-2; 7 bases line up with TRBD1. The V segment lost 5 bases and the J segment 3 bases; nucleotides outside the gene matches: 12. This CDR3 is built from 16 residues. Germline CDR1 reads MNHEY; CDR2 reads SMNVEV (reference sequence). Here the CDR3 reads CASSPQGTDPYYGYTF. CDR3 nucleotide sequence: TGTGCCAGCAGTCCCCAGGGGACAGATCCGTACTATGGCTACACCTTC.

The chain joins TRBV27 to TRBJ1-2; D might be TRBD1 (6 bases). This CDR3 spans 15 amino acids. Deletions cut 8 bases from V and 2 bases from J, with 18 bases between. Per the germline V gene, CDR1 is MNHEY and CDR2 is SMNVEV (reference sequence). The CDR3 loop reads CASGLGQKLNYGYTF. The CDR3 DNA is TGTGCCAGCGGGTTAGGACAGAAACTAAACTATGGCTACACCTTC.

This clone has just one count. The rearrangement joins TRBV19 to TRBJ2-7; 11 bases fit TRBD2. Germline V CDR1 and CDR2: LNHDA, SQIVND (reference sequence). V gave up 1 base and J gave up 5 bases; unmatched junction bases: 4. There are 15 residues in the CDR3. The CDR3 nucleotides read TGTGCCAGTAGTATAGGGGTGACTAGCGGGGACGAGCAGTACTTC. The encoded protein is CASSIGVTSGDEQYF.

This clone was observed a single time. The gene calls are TRBV7-2 and TRBJ2-1; TRBD1 aligns across 7 bases. The CDR3 loop spans 15 amino acids. V gave up 1 base and J gave up 5 bases; unmatched junction bases: 5. Germline CDR1 reads SGHTA; CDR2 reads FQGNSA. DNA of the CDR3: TGTGCCAGCAGCTTAGTACAGGGGTCCCACAATGAGCAGTTCTTC. Translated: CASSLVQGSHNEQFF.

The chain links TRBV7-3 to TRBJ1-3, with 7 bases fitting TRBD1. The trim removed 1 base at V and 2 bases at J, leaving 8 bases unmatched. Germline V gene data show CDR1 as SGHTA and CDR2 as FQGTGA. This CDR3 has 17 amino acids. The CDR3 DNA sequence: TGTGCCAGCAGCTTAATGTTAGAGACAGGGACTGGAAACACCATATATTTT. Translating it yields CASSLMLETGTGNTIYF.

V usage is TRBV2 and J usage is TRBJ2-5; a possible D gene is TRBD2 (6 bases). This CDR3 is built from 15 residues. Trimming stripped 6 bases from V and 4 bases from J, with 18 bases between. Germline V gives CDR1 SNHLY, CDR2 FYNNEI. The CDR3 DNA sequence: TGTGCCAGCAGGGGGACTGGCGGCGGAGGAGAGACCCAGTACTTC. Translation gives CASRGTGGGGETQYF.

This chain's CDR3 is CASSSERANVLTF. Written as DNA, the CDR3 is TGTGCCAGCAGTTCGGAGCGGGCCAACGTCCTGACTTTC. The J gene is TRBJ2-6, the V gene TRBV28; D is unclear. The V gene's germline CDR1 is MDHEN and CDR2 SYDVKM. Trimming stripped 4 bases from V and 5 bases from J, with 6 bases between. There are 13 residues in the CDR3.